The rows below give T cell receptor beta chains drawn from one sample of a study of identical twins. MiXCR was run by TCRdb on the 5' RACE reads, yielding one entry per CDR3 protein. The sample lists 200,000 to 250,000 distinct CDR3 sequences; less than 8% were seen once. The sample also formed part of further work on yellow fever vaccine responses in identical twins.

The sample taken for sequencing was memory (CD45RO+) T cells sorted from blood. The receptors were sampled from a young woman in good health. Both conserved end residues are part of each CDR3. D genes are given only for firm matches. For some rows the clone size is stated as once, few or many, or as a class when expanded; others skip it.

cdr3_length: 14
j_call: TRBJ1-5
clone_size: few
d_call: -
v_call: TRBV15
cdr3_aa: CATRGPRSNQPQHF
cdr3_nt: TGTGCCACCAGGGGCCCACGCTCCAATCAGCCCCAGCATTTT

cdr3_length: 13
j_call: TRBJ2-3
clone_size: many
d_call: -
v_call: TRBV20-1
cdr3_aa: CSASVGNSDTQYF
cdr3_nt: TGCAGTGCCAGCGTAGGTAATTCAGATACGCAGTATTTT

cdr3_length: 15
j_call: TRBJ2-4
clone_size: many
d_call: TRBD1
v_call: TRBV12-3/TRBV12-4
cdr3_aa: CASSLPGTVKNIQYF
cdr3_nt: TGTGCCAGCAGTTTGCCCGGGACAGTCAAAAACATTCAGTACTTC

cdr3_length: 15
j_call: TRBJ1-1
clone_size: -
d_call: -
v_call: TRBV11-3
cdr3_aa: CASSLGGGPNTEAFF
cdr3_nt: TGTGCCAGCAGCTTAGGGGGGGGCCCGAACACTGAAGCTTTCTTT

cdr3_length: 12
j_call: TRBJ2-1
clone_size: few
d_call: -
v_call: TRBV7-2
cdr3_aa: CASSLFITEQFF
cdr3_nt: TGTGCCAGCAGCTTATTCATCACTGAGCAGTTCTTC

cdr3_length: 16
j_call: TRBJ2-7
clone_size: few
d_call: TRBD1
v_call: TRBV5-1
cdr3_aa: CASSLVDRGLSYEQYF
cdr3_nt: TGCGCCAGCAGCTTGGTGGACAGGGGCCTGTCCTACGAGCAGTACTTC

cdr3_length: 13
j_call: TRBJ1-2
clone_size: many
d_call: TRBD1
v_call: TRBV6-1
cdr3_aa: CASRETGNYGYTF
cdr3_nt: TGTGCCAGCAGAGAGACAGGGAACTATGGCTACACCTTC

cdr3_length: 17
j_call: TRBJ2-1
clone_size: -
d_call: TRBD2
v_call: TRBV7-9
cdr3_aa: CASSPYRLAGGYNEQFF
cdr3_nt: TGTGCCAGCAGTCCCTACCGACTAGCGGGAGGTTACAATGAGCAGTTCTTC

cdr3_length: 16
j_call: TRBJ2-1
clone_size: few
d_call: TRBD2
v_call: TRBV6-5
cdr3_aa: CASSYLPLAGANEQFF
cdr3_nt: TGTGCCAGCAGTTACCTCCCACTAGCGGGAGCGAATGAGCAGTTCTTC

cdr3_length: 15
j_call: TRBJ1-3
clone_size: many
d_call: -
v_call: TRBV12-3/TRBV12-4
cdr3_aa: CASTPAGGSGNTIYF
cdr3_nt: TGTGCCAGCACCCCTGCGGGGGGCTCTGGAAACACCATATATTTT

cdr3_length: 13
j_call: TRBJ1-2
clone_size: few
d_call: TRBD1
v_call: TRBV7-2
cdr3_aa: CASSLTGGYGYTF
cdr3_nt: TGTGCCAGCAGCTTGACAGGGGGCTATGGCTACACCTTC

cdr3_length: 14
j_call: TRBJ2-2
clone_size: many
d_call: -
v_call: TRBV5-1
cdr3_aa: CASSGSANTGELFF
cdr3_nt: TGCGCCAGCAGCGGTTCCGCGAACACCGGGGAGCTGTTTTTT

cdr3_length: 17
j_call: TRBJ2-4
clone_size: few
d_call: TRBD2
v_call: TRBV11-2
cdr3_aa: CASSSSRLAGGPNIQYF
cdr3_nt: TGTGCCAGCAGCTCGTCCAGACTAGCGGGAGGGCCAAACATTCAGTACTTC

cdr3_length: 15
j_call: TRBJ2-1
clone_size: many
d_call: TRBD2
v_call: TRBV6-4
cdr3_aa: CASSPVSGSNNEQFF
cdr3_nt: TGTGCCAGCAGCCCGGTCAGCGGGAGTAACAATGAGCAGTTCTTC

cdr3_length: 14
j_call: TRBJ2-7
clone_size: many
d_call: TRBD1
v_call: TRBV10-3
cdr3_aa: CAIRSDRGSYEQYF
cdr3_nt: TGTGCCATCAGGTCAGACAGGGGCTCCTACGAGCAGTACTTC

cdr3_length: 21
j_call: TRBJ1-1
clone_size: -
d_call: -
v_call: TRBV21-1
cdr3_aa: CASSKALGAGEGELENTEAFF
cdr3_nt: TGTGCCAGCAGCAAAGCGCTGGGAGCAGGGGAAGGAGAATTGGAGAACACTGAAGCTTTCTTT

cdr3_length: 15
j_call: TRBJ1-1
clone_size: few
d_call: -
v_call: TRBV5-1
cdr3_aa: CASSFGSGADTEAFF
cdr3_nt: TGCGCCAGCAGCTTCGGATCGGGGGCGGACACTGAAGCTTTCTTT

cdr3_length: 13
j_call: TRBJ2-7
clone_size: many
d_call: -
v_call: TRBV18
cdr3_aa: CASSPTATYEQYF
cdr3_nt: TGTGCCAGCTCGCCGACAGCTACCTACGAGCAGTACTTC

cdr3_length: 13
j_call: TRBJ2-3
clone_size: -
d_call: -
v_call: TRBV24-1
cdr3_aa: CATSEARTDTQYF
cdr3_nt: TGTGCCACCAGTGAGGCGAGGACAGATACGCAGTATTTT

cdr3_length: 17
j_call: TRBJ2-3
clone_size: -
d_call: TRBD2
v_call: TRBV9
cdr3_aa: CASSTGTSGKYTDTQYF
cdr3_nt: TGTGCCAGCAGCACGGGGACTAGCGGGAAATACACAGATACGCAGTATTTT

cdr3_length: 12
j_call: TRBJ2-2
clone_size: -
d_call: -
v_call: TRBV28
cdr3_aa: CATAGNTGELFF
cdr3_nt: TGTGCCACAGCGGGGAACACCGGGGAGCTGTTTTTT

cdr3_length: 14
j_call: TRBJ2-3
clone_size: few
d_call: -
v_call: TRBV20-1
cdr3_aa: CSAPKIGSTDTQYF
cdr3_nt: TGCAGTGCTCCAAAGATCGGGAGCACAGATACGCAGTATTTT

cdr3_length: 18
j_call: TRBJ2-1
clone_size: many
d_call: -
v_call: TRBV5-1
cdr3_aa: CASSLEVVGATRLKEQFF
cdr3_nt: TGCGCCAGCAGCTTGGAGGTGGTGGGGGCGACCCGACTAAAAGAGCAGTTCTTC

cdr3_length: 16
j_call: TRBJ2-7
clone_size: many
d_call: TRBD2
v_call: TRBV12-3/TRBV12-4
cdr3_aa: CASSSGLAGDRYEQYF
cdr3_nt: TGTGCCAGCAGTTCTGGGCTAGCGGGAGATAGGTACGAGCAGTACTTC

cdr3_length: 16
j_call: TRBJ1-1
clone_size: -
d_call: TRBD1
v_call: TRBV7-9
cdr3_aa: CASSSGGAGRFAEAFF
cdr3_nt: TGTGCCAGCAGTTCAGGGGGCGCGGGGCGTTTCGCTGAAGCTTTCTTT

cdr3_length: 14
j_call: TRBJ2-1
clone_size: few
d_call: -
v_call: TRBV6-1
cdr3_aa: CASAPGLGYNEQFF
cdr3_nt: TGTGCCAGCGCGCCAGGTCTAGGGTACAATGAGCAGTTCTTC

cdr3_length: 15
j_call: TRBJ2-5
clone_size: -
d_call: -
v_call: TRBV9
cdr3_aa: CASSVGSLTKETQYF
cdr3_nt: TGTGCCAGCAGCGTAGGGTCGCTAACTAAAGAGACCCAGTACTTC

cdr3_length: 17
j_call: TRBJ2-2
clone_size: -
d_call: TRBD2
v_call: TRBV4-2
cdr3_aa: CASSQDRGGASTGELFF
cdr3_nt: TGTGCCAGCAGCCAAGATCGGGGAGGGGCGAGCACCGGGGAGCTGTTTTTT

cdr3_length: 14
j_call: TRBJ2-7
clone_size: few
d_call: -
v_call: TRBV29-1
cdr3_aa: CSVSNGQSSYEQYF
cdr3_nt: TGCAGCGTTAGTAATGGACAGTCCTCCTACGAGCAGTACTTC

cdr3_length: 15
j_call: TRBJ2-3
clone_size: many
d_call: TRBD1
v_call: TRBV7-2
cdr3_aa: CASSLVGQPYAAQYF
cdr3_nt: TGTGCCAGCAGCTTAGTGGGACAGCCCTACGCAGCGCAGTATTTT

cdr3_length: 14
j_call: TRBJ2-7
clone_size: few
d_call: -
v_call: TRBV9
cdr3_aa: CASSVAGAGDEQYF
cdr3_nt: TGTGCCAGCAGCGTAGCGGGGGCGGGGGACGAGCAGTACTTC

cdr3_length: 12
j_call: TRBJ2-7
clone_size: -
d_call: -
v_call: TRBV5-1
cdr3_aa: CASTPPQYEQYF
cdr3_nt: TGCGCCAGCACCCCCCCCCAGTACGAGCAGTACTTC

cdr3_length: 14
j_call: TRBJ2-3
clone_size: few
d_call: TRBD2
v_call: TRBV28
cdr3_aa: CASSLAGGSNTQYF
cdr3_nt: TGTGCCAGCAGCCTAGCGGGGGGATCTAATACGCAGTATTTT

cdr3_length: 18
j_call: TRBJ2-7
clone_size: many
d_call: TRBD1
v_call: TRBV5-1
cdr3_aa: CASSSGTGTGILNYEQYF
cdr3_nt: TGCGCCAGCAGCTCGGGGACCGGGACAGGGATCCTTAACTACGAGCAGTACTTC

cdr3_length: 16
j_call: TRBJ2-1
clone_size: -
d_call: TRBD2
v_call: TRBV15
cdr3_aa: CATSRGVSGRGNEQFF
cdr3_nt: TGTGCCACCAGCAGAGGAGTTAGCGGGAGGGGTAATGAGCAGTTCTTC

cdr3_length: 20
j_call: TRBJ1-1
clone_size: -
d_call: TRBD1
v_call: TRBV6-2/TRBV6-3
cdr3_aa: CASSYKKRGQARRLNTEAFF
cdr3_nt: TGTGCCAGCAGTTACAAAAAACGCGGACAGGCCCGAAGATTGAACACTGAAGCTTTCTTT

cdr3_length: 15
j_call: TRBJ2-1
clone_size: -
d_call: -
v_call: TRBV4-1
cdr3_aa: CASSQDPDGRQEQFF
cdr3_nt: TGCGCCAGCAGCCAAGACCCGGACGGGCGTCAGGAGCAGTTCTTC

cdr3_length: 15
j_call: TRBJ2-7
clone_size: -
d_call: TRBD1
v_call: TRBV24-1
cdr3_aa: CATSDARGIQDEQYF
cdr3_nt: TGTGCCACCAGTGATGCCAGGGGGATCCAGGACGAGCAGTACTTC

cdr3_length: 16
j_call: TRBJ1-4
clone_size: few
d_call: -
v_call: TRBV10-3
cdr3_aa: CAISNPPGDGNEKLFF
cdr3_nt: TGTGCCATCAGTAACCCCCCGGGGGACGGGAATGAAAAACTGTTTTTT

cdr3_length: 16
j_call: TRBJ2-3
clone_size: many
d_call: -
v_call: TRBV6-1
cdr3_aa: CASSATGTFRTDTQYF
cdr3_nt: TGTGCCAGCAGTGCCACCGGGACTTTTCGCACAGATACGCAGTATTTT

cdr3_length: 19
j_call: TRBJ2-1
clone_size: many
d_call: -
v_call: TRBV4-2
cdr3_aa: CASSQDAGSARSSYNEQFF
cdr3_nt: TGTGCCAGCAGCCAAGATGCGGGTAGCGCCAGAAGCTCCTACAATGAGCAGTTCTTC

cdr3_length: 17
j_call: TRBJ2-7
clone_size: few
d_call: TRBD2
v_call: TRBV4-2
cdr3_aa: CALSQGLAGASSWEQYF
cdr3_nt: TGTGCTCTCAGCCAAGGGCTAGCGGGGGCCTCCTCCTGGGAGCAGTACTTC

cdr3_length: 15
j_call: TRBJ2-1
clone_size: many
d_call: TRBD2
v_call: TRBV27
cdr3_aa: CASRIAGGSYNEQFF
cdr3_nt: TGTGCCAGCAGGATAGCGGGGGGGTCCTACAATGAGCAGTTCTTC

cdr3_length: 14
j_call: TRBJ1-1
clone_size: -
d_call: -
v_call: TRBV7-9
cdr3_aa: CASRQRGGNTEAFF
cdr3_nt: TGTGCCAGCAGACAAAGAGGGGGGAACACTGAAGCTTTCTTT

cdr3_length: 15
j_call: TRBJ2-2
clone_size: few
d_call: -
v_call: TRBV11-3
cdr3_aa: CASSLDSGITGELFF
cdr3_nt: TGTGCCAGCAGCTTAGATTCAGGGATCACCGGGGAGCTGTTTTTT